Shown below are 22 T cell receptor beta chains from a single sample sequenced in a study of blood T cell repertoires in COVID-19. Some clones are missing from TCRdb's copy, which holds only in-frame ones; the method was immunoSEQ multiplex PCR. The table has a few hundred thousand clones, 85% seen once. The sample comprised peripheral blood. The receptors shown here come from a human donor in a cohort sampled during active COVID-19.

The chain combines TRBV6-5 with TRBJ2-3, with 8 bases aligning to TRBD2. The CDR3 is 14 residues long. V lost 6 bases, J lost 7 bases, and 9 bases stayed unmatched. CDR1 and CDR2 (germline): MNHEY, SVGAGI. The CDR3 DNA is TGTGCCAGCAGCTCGCCCGGGACTAGAAATACGCAGTATTTT. As protein: CASSSPGTRNTQYF.

The J gene is TRBJ2-7, the V gene TRBV12-5; 8 positions agree with TRBD2. The V and J ends lost 4 bases and 0 bases, in that order; junction bases with no gene match: 2. CDR3 length: 14 amino acids. Germline V gene lookup returns CDR1 LGHNT and CDR2 FRNRAP. The CDR3 nucleotides read TGTGCTAGTGGTTCGGGAGGGAACTCCTACGAGCAGTACTTC. Translation: CASGSGGNSYEQYF.

This chain uses TRBV6-5 with TRBJ1-2; D might be TRBD1 (5 bases). The CDR3 totals 15 residues. Germline values: CDR1 MNHEY, CDR2 SVGAGI. Trimming took off 0 bases at V and 7 bases at J, with 15 bases between the two ends. The CDR3 reads CASSYSSGVPFGYTF. CDR3 DNA: TGTGCCAGCAGTTACTCGTCGGGGGTTCCTTTTGGCTACACCTTC.

The rearrangement links TRBV25-1 to TRBJ2-7; perhaps TRBD1 as D (6 bases). The V gene's germline CDR1 is MGHDK and CDR2 SYGVNS. V was shortened by 4 bases and J by 2 bases, with 12 bases between the two germline ends. The CDR3 totals 14 residues. For the CDR3, the DNA is TGTGCCAGCAGTGCGGGCCAGGGGACCTACGAGCAGTACTTC. Translation: CASSAGQGTYEQYF.

The chain uses TRBV10-3 and TRBJ2-3, with 7 bases matching TRBD2. Losses at the gene ends were 7 bases for V and 4 bases for J; bases not matched to a gene: 5. The germline V gene has CDR1 ENHRY and CDR2 SYGVKD. The CDR3 spans 13 residues. The CDR3 sequence is CAIMGRGSDTQYF. As DNA, the CDR3 is TGTGCCATCATGGGGCGGGGGTCAGATACGCAGTATTTT.

The chain couples TRBV29-1 to TRBJ1-1, with TRBD1 identical over 12 bases. The ends lost 6 bases at V and 3 bases at J; junction bases unmatched: 11. The CDR3 is made up of 16 amino acids. Germline V gene sequence: CDR1 SQVTM, CDR2 ANQGSEA. The CDR3 DNA follows: TGCAGCGTCGCGAACCGGGACAGGGGGCTTCACACTGAAGCTTTCTTT. It is translated as CSVANRDRGLHTEAFF.

This chain uses TRBV5-1 with TRBJ2-3; 12 bases are a match to TRBD2. The junction had 9 bases not matched to a gene; V was cut back by 3 bases and J by 1 base. The CDR3 length is 18 residues. The germline CDR1 and CDR2 sequences are SGHRS and YFSETQ. The DNA of the CDR3 is TGCGCCAGCAGCTCACTAGCGGGGGGCCAAGACCGCACAGATACGCAGTATTTT. Translated: CASSSLAGGQDRTDTQYF.

The rearrangement links TRBV6-4 to TRBJ2-7, with D possibly matching TRBD1 (5 bases). This CDR3 spans 14 amino acids. V was trimmed by 6 bases and J by 2 bases, leaving 14 bases between them. The germline V gene encodes CDR1 MRHNA and CDR2 SNTAGT. As DNA, the CDR3 is TGTGCCAGCAGGGATGACAGACCCCCCTACGAGCAGTACTTC. Translating gives CASRDDRPPYEQYF.

The gene calls are TRBV6-5 and TRBJ1-4; no reliable D call. Trimming removed 5 bases from V and 4 bases from J, with 5 bases in between. The CDR3 is 12 residues long. CDR1 is MNHEY and CDR2 is SVGAGI in the germline V gene. The CDR3 sequence: CASSINNEKLFF. The CDR3 nucleotides are TGTGCCAGCAGTATAAATAATGAAAAACTGTTTTTT.

The J gene is TRBJ2-7, the V gene TRBV7-2; D is perhaps TRBD1 (6 bases). With 3 bases removed from V and 5 bases from J, the gap between germline ends came to 14 bases. This CDR3 is 14 amino acids long. Per the germline V gene, CDR1 is SGHTA and CDR2 is FQGNSA. CDR3: CASSFSGTIHEQYF. The CDR3 nucleotides read TGTGCCAGCAGCTTTTCCGGGACAATCCACGAGCAGTACTTC.

The chain combines TRBV6-5 with TRBJ2-3, with D tentatively TRBD2 (6 bases). This CDR3 spans 15 amino acids. V was clipped by 6 bases and J by 4 bases, with 17 bases between them. Germline V CDR1 and CDR2: MNHEY, SVGAGI. The CDR3 bases are TGTGCCAGCAGGCCTTGGGGGGAGGTCCCAGATACGCAGTATTTT. Protein product: CASRPWGEVPDTQYF.

The chain couples TRBV20-1 to TRBJ2-4, with no clear D. The CDR3 loop spans 15 amino acids. Germline assignment: CDR1 DFQATT and CDR2 SNEGSKA (reference sequence). V was cut by 3 bases and J by 1 base, with 13 bases left in between. CDR3 DNA: TGCAGTGCTAGTTTAGTGCTCAACGCCAAAAACATTCAGTACTTC. As protein: CSASLVLNAKNIQYF.

CDR3 loop: CASKSSVAGFQETQYF. The CDR3 DNA reads TGTGCCAGCAAGTCTAGCGTGGCGGGTTTCCAAGAGACCCAGTACTTC. The chain recombines TRBV25-1 with TRBJ2-5, with D perhaps matching TRBD2 (6 bases). Germline-derived CDR1 and CDR2 are MGHDK and SYGVNS. The CDR3 has 16 amino acids. Trimming stripped 7 bases from V and 1 base from J, with 19 bases between.

The chain has TRBV24-1 and TRBJ2-7, with D perhaps matching TRBD2 (6 bases). Per germline, CDR1 KGHDR and CDR2 SFDVKD. The CDR3 covers 17 residues. The V end was cut by 0 bases, the J end by 6 bases, with 20 bases between. The CDR3 region has the DNA TGTGCCACCAGTGATTTGAAATGGGGACTCCGTGGTCTCGAGCAGTACTTC. Protein sequence: CATSDLKWGLRGLEQYF.

The CDR3 region has the DNA TGCGCCAGCAGCTTGGGGACAGGGATCAACGAGCAGTACTTC. This codes for CASSLGTGINEQYF. The chain carries TRBV5-1 and TRBJ2-7; 8 bases fit TRBD1. The CDR3 runs to 14 residues. Per the germline V gene, CDR1 is SGHRS and CDR2 is YFSETQ. The junction had 4 bases not matched to a gene; V was cut back by 0 bases and J by 5 bases.

This chain links TRBV19 with TRBJ1-2; D ambiguous. From germline, CDR1 is LNHDA and CDR2 SQIVND (reference sequence). CDR3 length equals 14 residues. V was pared by 4 bases and J by 4 bases, with 13 bases between. CDR3 bases: TGTGCCAGTAGTACTCCCGCAGGCCCCTATGGCTACACCTTC. It yields the protein CASSTPAGPYGYTF.

The CDR3 region is CASSSGVVPGTEAFF. CDR3 nucleotides: TGTGCCAGTAGTAGCGGCGTAGTGCCTGGCACTGAAGCTTTCTTT. The chain employs TRBV19 and TRBJ1-1; unclear D gene. Germline V lookup: CDR1 LNHDA, CDR2 SQIVND (reference sequence). This CDR3 has 15 amino acids. V shed 4 bases and J shed 4 bases, with 16 bases lying between them.

This chain links TRBV9 with TRBJ2-7; D gene uncertain. The CDR3 length is 14 residues. The germline V gene encodes CDR1 SGDLS and CDR2 YYNGEE. V was trimmed by 0 bases and J by 2 bases, leaving 9 bases between them. CDR3 loop: CASSVDGRTYEQYF. The CDR3 DNA is TGTGCCAGCAGCGTAGATGGCCGCACCTACGAGCAGTACTTC. Supplemented by reference TRBV9 and TRBJ2-7, the full variable domain reads DSGVTQTPKHLITATGQRVTLRCSPRSGDLSVYWYQQSLDQGLQFLIQYYNGEERAKGNILERFSAQQFPDLHSELNLSSLELGDSALYFCASSVDGRTYEQYFGPGTRLTVT.

This clone was detected a few times. The chain couples TRBV7-9 to TRBJ1-4; the match to TRBD1 covers 7 bases. This CDR3 has 15 amino acids. Germline V gene data show CDR1 as SEHNR and CDR2 as FQNEAQ (reference sequence). V was pared by 5 bases and J by 8 bases, with 11 bases of the junction left unmatched. CDR3 nucleotides: TGTGCCAGCAGCCCGCGAACATCGGGACAGGAAAAACTGTTTTTT. It yields the protein CASSPRTSGQEKLFF.

The DNA for the CDR3 is TGTGCCAGCAGTTACTCTGGACTGCTCTATGGCTACACCTTC. As protein: CASSYSGLLYGYTF. V is TRBV6-5 and J is TRBJ1-2; no reliable D call. Germline CDR1 is MNHEY and CDR2 is SVGAGI. CDR3 size: 14 residues. Trimming removed 0 bases from V and 4 bases from J, with 9 bases in between.

The CDR3 here is CASRLSSYNEQFF. Written as DNA, the CDR3 is TGTGCCAGCCGACTTAGCTCCTACAATGAGCAGTTCTTC. The chain combines TRBV12-3 or TRBV12-4 with TRBJ2-1; D unclear. The CDR3 sequence is 13 residues long. Trimming took off 8 bases at V and 0 bases at J, with 8 bases between the two ends.

The chain links TRBV7-9 to TRBJ1-3; D remains unclear. V lost 6 bases and J lost 3, with 18 bases in between. The V gene's germline CDR1 is SEHNR and CDR2 FQNEAQ (reference sequence). The CDR3 is made up of 16 amino acids. The CDR3 nucleotides are TGTGCCAGCAGGGGTCAAACGGGTGTAAATGGAAACACCATATATTTT. This translates into CASRGQTGVNGNTIYF.